What follows are 28 T cell receptor beta chains derived from one specimen sequenced in a study of tumor-infiltrating lymphocytes in primary liver carcinoma. Co-extraction of RNA and DNA was performed on about 19-31 mg of unsorted bulk tissue. The researchers produced TCR beta cDNA from approximately 540 ng total RNA with a constant-region primer. Libraries of TCR beta came from three nested multiplex PCR rounds with slightly modified ARM-PCR. The first two PCR rounds used TRBV1-TRBV30 primers with a Cbeta primer, roughly 10 cycles each. In TCRdb, the multiplex PCR reads were re-called with MiXCR into one record per CDR3 protein. Of over 100,000 distinct CDR3 sequences listed, less than 75% are singletons. Sequencing was carried out using tumor-adjacent normal liver tissue. These TCRs come from a woman aged 55-69 years with primary liver carcinoma and hepatitis B virus infection.

About this clonotype: One junction end disagrees with the germline gene, perhaps due to a read error. This chain connects TRBV14 to TRBJ1-3; D may be TRBD1 (6 bases). CDR1 and CDR2 from the germline V gene are SGHDN and FVKESK. This CDR3 has 15 residues. The CDR3, as DNA: TGTGCCAGCGGCCCGGGACACCTCTCTGGAAACGCCATATATTTT. The encoded protein is CASGPGHLSGNAIYF. Filled out from reference TRBV14 and TRBJ1-3, the complete variable domain reads EAGVTQFPSHSVIEKGQTVTLRCDPISGHDNLYWYRRVMGKEIKFLLHFVKESKQDESGMPNNRFLAERTGGTYSTLKVQPAELEDSGVYFCASGPGHLSGNAIYFGEGSWLTVV.

Notes on this clonotype: Since a much larger clone is just one base distant, this may be a read error. This chain uses TRBV7-9 with TRBJ2-1; TRBD2 matches at 12 bases. Germline-derived CDR1 and CDR2 are SEHNR and FQNEAQ (reference sequence). The CDR3 extends over 16 amino acids. The CDR3 nucleotides read TGTGCCAGCAGCCTAGCGGGAGGGCCTTCCTACAATGAGCATTTCTTC. Its translation: CASSLAGGPSYNEHFF.

A note on this clonotype: The junction differs from germline at one of its ends, possibly a read error. The gene calls are TRBV11-2 and TRBJ2-2, with D possibly being TRBD2 (5 bases). The germline V gene has CDR1 SGHAT and CDR2 FQNNGV. The length of the CDR3 is 16 residues. DNA for the CDR3: TGTGACAGCAGCTTAGGGCAGTTCGCGAACACCGGGGAGTTGTTTTTT. Protein: CDSSLGQFANTGELFF.

In its sample, this clonotype was seen a few times. This chain links TRBV28 with TRBJ2-7, with TRBD2 identical over 8 bases. The V and J ends lost 7 bases and 0 bases, in that order; junction bases with no gene match: 8. Germline V lookup: CDR1 MDHEN, CDR2 SYDVKM. The CDR3 spans 15 residues. CDR3 amino acids: CASTQGRGVSYEQYF. The CDR3 DNA follows: TGTGCCAGCACCCAGGGGCGGGGGGTCTCCTACGAGCAGTACTTC.

With respect to this clonotype: An end of the junction differs from the germline gene, which may be a read error. The rearrangement uses TRBV7-3 and TRBJ2-1, with D maybe TRBD2 (7 bases). Germline assignment: CDR1 SGHTA and CDR2 FQGTGA. This CDR3 has 16 residues. CDR3 sequence (DNA): TGTGCCAGCAGCTCCGGTGGGGGGGCTGGCTACAATGGGCAGTTCTTC. Amino acids: CASSSGGGAGYNGQFF.

Details on this clonotype: Just one base apart from a much larger clone, this may be a read error. The chain employs TRBV4-1 and TRBJ2-4, with D possibly being TRBD2 (6 bases). V was trimmed by 1 base and J by 2 bases, leaving 15 bases between them. The CDR3 runs 17 residues. Germline V gene lookup returns CDR1 MGHRA and CDR2 YSYEKL. The CDR3 DNA follows: TGCGCCAGCAGCCAAGGTCCTAGCGCAAGGTCCAAAAACATTCAGTACTTC. Its protein product is CASSQGPSARSKNIQYF.

As regards this clonotype: A much larger clone is a single base away; this may be a read error. The rearrangement links TRBV6-5 to TRBJ1-1; tentatively, D is TRBD1 (5 bases). Per germline, CDR1 MNHEY and CDR2 SVGAGI. The CDR3 covers 14 residues. The CDR3 loop reads CASSYSRGDTEASF. The CDR3 coding sequence is TGTGCCAGCAGTTACTCTCGGGGCGACACTGAAGCTTCCTTT.

As for this clonotype: Germline is not matched at one junction end, which may reflect a read error. J is TRBJ2-1 and V is TRBV29-1; 8 bases match TRBD1. The CDR3 covers 17 residues. In germline, CDR1 is SQVTM, CDR2 ANQGSEA. The CDR3: CSAPRLEGQVLYNEQFF. The CDR3 coding sequence is TGCAGCGCCCCTCGGTTGGAGGGACAGGTTCTCTACAACGAGCAGTTCTTC.

This clonotype was observed a few times. This may come from a read error, since a much larger clone is one base off. CDR3 nucleotides: TGTGCCAGCAGCCCGACTAGCGTGGATACGCACTATTTT. Its translation is CASSPTSVDTHYF. This chain joins TRBV5-4 and TRBJ2-3; 8 nucleotides line up with TRBD2. Germline V CDR1 and CDR2: SGHNT, YYREEE (reference sequence). The length of the CDR3 is 13 residues.

Turning to this clonotype: Since the CDR3 does not end with the conserved phenylalanine or tryptophan, this likely comes from a read error. It is unclear where the CDR3 begins or ends on the DNA, so no DNA is shown, and the CDR3 is as TCRdb lists it. This chain connects TRBV11-1 to TRBJ1-1; TRBD1 is taken as the D call from the table, unchecked against the DNA. Looked up from germline, CDR1 is SGHAT and CDR2 is FQDESV (reference sequence). The CDR3 totals 14 residues, both ends included. CDR3 sequence reads: CASSGEGQSTEPFV.

A word on this clonotype: A junction boundary mismatches the germline segment, possibly from a read error. Here the CDR3 reads CASGYVRSSYEQYF. The CDR3 DNA is TGTGCCAGCGGTTACGTCAGGAGCTCCTACGAGCAGTATTTC. This chain uses TRBV6-5 with TRBJ2-7; D remains unclear. This CDR3 spans 14 amino acids. In germline, CDR1 is MNHEY, CDR2 SVGAGI.

Comment on this clonotype: One base away lies a much larger clone, so this may be a sequencing read error. The chain combines TRBV7-9 with TRBJ2-7; 8 bases map to TRBD1. The CDR3 totals 13 residues. Germline CDR1 reads SEHNR; CDR2 reads FQNEAQ (reference sequence). The CDR3 coding sequence is TGTGCCGGCAGCCGGGGACAGGCCAACGAGCAGTACTTC. Protein sequence: CAGSRGQANEQYF.

Notes on this clonotype: A read error may explain this, as a much larger clone is one base away. The chain employs TRBV29-1 and TRBJ2-7; TRBD1 matches 9 bases. Per germline, CDR1 SQVTM and CDR2 ANQGSEA. This CDR3 has 14 amino acids. Unmatched junction bases numbered 12, after V lost 5 bases and J lost 7 bases. CDR3 residues: CSVIFGQGRREQYF. CDR3 nucleotide sequence: TGCAGCGTTATCTTCGGACAGGGGCGACGGGAGCAGTACTTC.

A word on this clonotype: As the CDR3 is not closed by the conserved phenylalanine or tryptophan, this likely results from a read error. V gene TRBV6-5 combines with J gene TRBJ2-1; D may correspond to TRBD1 or TRBD2 (5 bases each). The CDR3 spans 13 residues. Germline loops: CDR1 MNHEY, CDR2 SVGAGI. The CDR3 DNA sequence: TGTGCCAACAGTTACGGGGCGTACAATGAGCAGTTCTCC. It specifies CANSYGAYNEQFS.

Ten or more counts support this clonotype. The chain uses TRBV7-3 and TRBJ2-2, with TRBD2 matching 7 bases. Germline V gene lookup returns CDR1 SGHTA and CDR2 FQGTGA. The ends lost 3 bases at V and 7 bases at J; junction bases unmatched: 11. The CDR3 consists of 16 residues. CDR3 bases: TGTGCCAGCAGCTTTCGGGCCAGCGGGATAGGCGGGGAGCTGTTTTTT. Amino acid sequence: CASSFRASGIGGELFF.

This clonotype was seen ten or more times. A read error may explain this, as a much larger clone is one base away. The rearrangement joins TRBV11-2 to TRBJ2-7; D is unresolved. Germline CDR1 and CDR2: SGHAT and FQNNGV. The CDR3 spans 14 residues. Trimming pared 2 bases from V and 2 bases from J, leaving 10 bases between. The CDR3 sequence: CASSLLRAPYEQYF. CDR3 bases: TGTGCCAGCAGCTTACTCCGGGCCCCCTACGAGCAGTACTTC.

Regarding this clonotype: The junction shows a germline mismatch at one end, possibly a read error. V usage is TRBV7-8 and J usage is TRBJ2-3; D gene uncertain. The CDR3 sequence is 16 residues long. CDR1 and CDR2 (germline): SGHVS, FQNEAQ. The CDR3 region has the DNA TGTGTCAGCAGCTTAGAGGTGGGTTGGTCCACAGATACGCAGTATTTT. Its protein is CVSSLEVGWSTDTQYF. The full variable domain, with the rest looked up from reference TRBV7-8 and TRBJ2-3, is GAGVSQSPRYKVAKRGQDVALRCDPISGHVSLFWYQQALGQGPEFLTYFQNEAQLDKSGLPSDRFFAERPEGSVSTLKIQRTQQEDSAVYLCVSSLEVGWSTDTQYFGPGTRLTVL.

Turning to this clonotype: At one boundary the junction diverges from the germline segment, which might be a read error. J is TRBJ1-1 and V is TRBV11-2; D is perhaps TRBD1 (5 bases). Germline assignment: CDR1 SGHAT and CDR2 FQNNGV. The CDR3 runs 20 residues. Written as DNA, the CDR3 is TGTACCAGCAGCCCACATCAGCACGGAGACCTTCGCTTTTGGGGGTATGAAGCTTTCTTT. Translation gives CTSSPHQHGDLRFWGYEAFF. The full variable domain, rest sourced from reference TRBV11-2 and TRBJ1-1, is EAGVAQSPRYKIIEKRQSVAFWCNPISGHATLYWYQQILGQGPKLLIQFQNNGVVDDSQLPKDRFSAERLKGVDSTLKIQPAKLEDSAVYLCTSSPHQHGDLRFWGYEAFFGQGTRLTVV.

As to this clonotype: This CDR3 is missing its conserved last phenylalanine or tryptophan, likely due to a read error. This chain links TRBV7-3 with TRBJ2-3; D unresolved. CDR1 SGHTA and CDR2 FQGTGA come from the germline V gene. The length of the CDR3 is 15 residues. Trimming took off 5 bases at V and 0 bases at J, with 12 bases between the two ends. The CDR3 sequence is CASSASVGSTDTQYY. As DNA, the CDR3 is TGTGCCAGCAGCGCCTCGGTAGGTAGCACAGATACGCAGTATTAT.

This sequence joins TRBV7-9 and TRBJ2-1; D unclear. CDR1 and CDR2 from the germline V gene are SEHNR and FQNEAQ (reference sequence). The CDR3 is 16 amino acids. Between the trimmed V and J ends, which lost 4 bases and 5 bases, there was a span of 18 bases. The CDR3, as DNA: TGTGCCAGCAGCTACGATCTTGTCCCGTTAAACAATGAGCAGTTCTTC. Residues: CASSYDLVPLNNEQFF. Full variable domain (missing parts from reference TRBV7-9 and TRBJ2-1): DTGVSQNPRHKITKRGQNVTFRCDPISEHNRLYWYRQTLGQGPEFLTYFQNEAQLEKSRLLSDRFSAERPKGSFSTLEIQRTEQGDSAMYLCASSYDLVPLNNEQFFGPGTRLTVL.

Turning to this clonotype: Germline is not matched at one junction end, which may reflect a read error. The chain joins TRBV28 to TRBJ2-3; 13 bases are shared with TRBD2. The CDR3 extends over 16 amino acids. Germline assignment: CDR1 MDHEN and CDR2 SYDVKM. The CDR3 here is CASSWGTSGMTVTQYF. CDR3 DNA: TGTGCCAGCAGTTGGGGGACTAGCGGGATGACAGTTACGCAGTATTTT. Full variable domain (rest looked up from reference TRBV28 and TRBJ2-3): DVKVTQSSRYLVKRTGEKVFLECVQDMDHENMFWYRQDPGLGLRLIYFSYDVKMKEKGDIPEGYSVSREKKERFSLILESASTNQTSMYLCASSWGTSGMTVTQYFGPGTRLTVL.

Note on this clonotype: A much bigger clone sits one base away, suggesting this may be a read error. The rearrangement links TRBV12-3 or TRBV12-4 to TRBJ2-2; TRBD2 agrees at 7 bases. This CDR3 spans 14 amino acids. CDR3 in amino acids: CASSLRDYTWELFF. In nucleotides, the CDR3 is TGTGCCAGCAGTCTCCGGGACTACACCTGGGAGCTGTTTTTT.

The rearrangement links TRBV6-2 or TRBV6-3 to TRBJ2-7; 9 bases agree with TRBD2. J gave up 4 bases and V 6 bases, and 10 bases lay outside the gene matches. This CDR3 is 15 amino acids long. Germline V gene sequence: CDR1 MNHEY, CDR2 SVGEGT. The CDR3 region has the DNA TGTGCCAGCAGCACTCCGACTAGCGGAGGGTACGAGCAGTACTTC. This translates into CASSTPTSGGYEQYF.

Regarding this clonotype: This could be a read error, since a much larger clone is one nucleotide away. Because the CDR3's place on the DNA is in doubt, the DNA is left out and the CDR3 is given as listed by TCRdb. V usage is TRBV7-9 and J usage is TRBJ2-3; the D call TRBD2 from the table was never checked on the DNA. Germline CDR1 reads SEHNR; CDR2 reads FQNEAQ (reference sequence). The CDR3 has 16 residues if both end residues are counted. This CDR3 is CASSLVASGSSDTQFF.

To note about this clonotype: Given a much more abundant clone one base away, this may be a read error. This sequence joins TRBV5-1 and TRBJ1-1; TRBD1 aligns across 8 bases. CDR3 length: 13 amino acids. V shed 7 bases, J shed 9 bases, and the junction held 11 bases outside the gene matches. Germline CDR1 reads SGHRS; CDR2 reads YFSETQ. The CDR3 bases are TGCGCCAGCGGGGGACAGGACCTGGCGAAAGCTTTCTTT. This sequence encodes CASGGQDLAKAFF. The full variable domain, its missing parts supplied by reference TRBV5-1 and TRBJ1-1, is KAGVTQTPRYLIKTRGQQVTLSCSPISGHRSVSWYQQTPGQGLQFLFEYFSETQRNKGNFPGRFSGRQFSNSRSEMNVSTLELGDSALYLCASGGQDLAKAFFGQGTRLTVV.

On this clonotype: The CDR3 carries no conserved terminal phenylalanine or tryptophan, so it likely arises from a read error. The chain recombines TRBV11-1 with TRBJ2-1; tentatively, D is TRBD1 or TRBD2 (5 bases each). The CDR3 has 16 residues. CDR1 is SGHAT and CDR2 is FQDESV in the germline V gene (reference sequence). V shed 6 bases and J shed 4 bases, with 19 bases lying between them. The CDR3 region is CASRSEIAGSYNEQFS. CDR3 DNA: TGTGCCAGCAGATCAGAAATAGCAGGGAGTTACAATGAGCAGTTCTCC.

This clonotype was detected a few times. One end of the junction varies from germline; a read error may be responsible. V and J are TRBV29-1 and TRBJ1-5, with TRBD1 matching over 10 bases. The CDR3 has 14 residues. The germline gives CDR1 SQVTM, CDR2 ANQGSEA. For the CDR3, the DNA is TGCAGCGTTTCCGGGACAGGGGCGAATGAGCCCCGGCATTTT. Translation: CSVSGTGANEPRHF.

The sample holds many counts of this clonotype. CDR3 nucleotides: TGTGCCAGCGGACCGACATGGAACACTGAAGCTTTCTTT. Protein: CASGPTWNTEAFF. The V gene is TRBV12-3 or TRBV12-4, the J gene TRBJ1-1; the D is unclear. This CDR3 is built from 13 residues. Trimming stripped 8 bases from V and 1 base from J, with 11 bases between.